What follows are 20 T cell receptor beta chains derived from one specimen sequenced in a study of cytomegalovirus exposure and HLA in healthy donors. The PCR used 60 Vbeta and 13 Jbeta primers. TCRdb's copy holds only in-frame clones and misses some; the assay was immunoSEQ multiplex PCR. Of fewer than 120,000 clones listed, 60% to 85% are singletons. The sequenced sample was PBMCs. The receptors stem from an older woman in good health and CMV-seropositive.

There are a few counts of this clone. This sequence joins TRBV15 and TRBJ1-4; no clear D. The germline V and J ends were trimmed by 0 bases and 6 bases, with 5 bases remaining between them. The CDR3 runs to 13 residues. CDR1 and CDR2 (germline): LNHNV, YYDKDF (reference sequence). CDR3 DNA: TGTGCCACCAGCAGAGATCCCTATGAAAAACTGTTTTTT. It encodes CATSRDPYEKLFF.

This chain joins TRBV14 and TRBJ2-7, with 15 bases aligning to TRBD2. CDR1 SGHDN and CDR2 FVKESK come from the germline V gene. This CDR3 is 15 amino acids long. J lost 7 bases, V lost 5 bases, and 6 bases had no gene match. The CDR3 DNA reads TGTGCCAGCAGCGAGGGACTAGCGGGAGGTGAAGAGCAGTACTTC. Protein sequence: CASSEGLAGGEEQYF.

The chain is built from TRBV7-3 and TRBJ1-1; no clear D. Per the germline V gene, CDR1 is SGHTA and CDR2 is FQGTGA. V lost 4 bases and J lost 0, with 6 bases in between. This CDR3 has 13 residues. CDR3 coding DNA: TGTGCCAGCAGCTACCAGGTGAACACTGAAGCTTTCTTT. The encoded protein is CASSYQVNTEAFF. Filled out from reference TRBV7-3 and TRBJ1-1, the complete variable domain reads GAGVSQTPSNKVTEKGKYVELRCDPISGHTALYWYRQSLGQGPEFLIYFQGTGAADDSGLPNDRFFAVRPEGSVSTLKIQRTERGDSAVYLCASSYQVNTEAFFGQGTRLTVV.

The rearrangement joins TRBV20-1 to TRBJ2-7; D possibly corresponds to TRBD1 (5 bases). The CDR3 loop spans 11 amino acids. Germline values: CDR1 DFQATT, CDR2 SNEGSKA (reference sequence). V was shortened by 2 bases and J by 6 bases, with 8 bases between the two germline ends. The CDR3 DNA reads TGCAGTGCTAGAAGACAGTTCGAGCAGTACTTC. Its protein is CSARRQFEQYF.

This chain connects TRBV18 to TRBJ2-6; tentatively, D is TRBD2 (6 bases). V was clipped by 1 base and J by 1 base, with 8 bases between them. The CDR3 spans 16 residues. Germline-derived CDR1 and CDR2 are KGHSH and LQKENI. This CDR3 is CASSPQGTSGANVLTF. For the CDR3, the DNA is TGTGCCAGCTCACCACAGGGGACTTCTGGGGCCAACGTCCTGACTTTC.

This chain joins TRBV2 and TRBJ1-2; D might be TRBD1 (6 bases). The CDR3 totals 12 residues. CDR1 and CDR2 from the germline V gene are SNHLY and FYNNEI. Trimming left V 7 bases short and J 13 bases short, with 19 bases between. This chain's CDR3 is CASTTDSQTFTF. The CDR3 DNA sequence: TGTGCCAGCACTACGGACAGCCAGACATTCACCTTC. Full variable domain (missing parts from reference TRBV2 and TRBJ1-2): EPEVTQTPSHQVTQMGQEVILRCVPISNHLYFYWYRQILGQKVEFLVSFYNNEISEKSEIFDDQFSVERPDGSNFTLKIRSTKLEDSAMYFCASTTDSQTFTFGSGTRLTVV.

V is TRBV7-2 and J is TRBJ2-7, with 10 bases lining up with TRBD1. With 6 bases clipped from V and 2 bases from J, the junction kept 10 bases outside the gene matches. The CDR3 is 16 amino acids. The germline V gene has CDR1 SGHTA and CDR2 FQGNSA. The CDR3 spells CASSFGPGTGAYEQYF. CDR3 bases: TGTGCCAGCAGTTTTGGCCCCGGGACAGGGGCCTACGAGCAGTACTTC.

This chain joins TRBV19 and TRBJ2-5; 10 bases agree with TRBD1. The trim removed 5 bases at V and 1 base at J, leaving 1 base unmatched. The germline V gene encodes CDR1 LNHDA and CDR2 SQIVND (reference sequence). There are 14 residues in the CDR3. The CDR3 region is CASSDRGPQETQYF. DNA for the CDR3: TGTGCCAGTAGTGACAGGGGGCCCCAAGAGACCCAGTACTTC. The full variable domain, rest sourced from reference TRBV19 and TRBJ2-5, is DGGITQSPKYLFRKEGQNVTLSCEQNLNHDAMYWYRQDPGQGLRLIYYSQIVNDFQKGDIAEGYSVSREKKESFPLTVTSAQKNPTAFYLCASSDRGPQETQYFGPGTRLLVL.

This clone was found a few times. The chain combines TRBV6-1 with TRBJ1-1; D is uncertain. Trimming shortened V by 6 bases and J by 5 bases, and 13 bases separated the two germline ends. This CDR3 has 13 residues. Germline loops: CDR1 MNHNS, CDR2 SASEGT. CDR3 nucleotide sequence: TGTGCCAGCAGCTGGCCCCGAATGACTGAAGCTTTCTTT. Its protein product is CASSWPRMTEAFF.

The chain employs TRBV27 and TRBJ2-3, with D hard to call. There are 13 residues in the CDR3. The germline V and J ends were trimmed by 4 bases and 1 base, with 6 bases remaining between them. In germline, CDR1 is MNHEY, CDR2 SMNVEV (reference sequence). The CDR3 bases are TGTGCCAGCAGTTACCAGGGCACAGATACGCAGTATTTT. Translated: CASSYQGTDTQYF.

V is TRBV27 and J is TRBJ2-5, with 14 bases aligning to TRBD2. TRBJ2-7 explains the end of the DNA better; the J call may be wrong. CDR3 size: 15 residues. The germline V gene encodes CDR1 MNHEY and CDR2 SMNVEV (reference sequence). DNA for the CDR3: TGTGCCAGCAGTTTCGGACTAGCGGGAGGTAACGAGCAGTACTTC. This encodes CASSFGLAGGNEQYF.

The chain joins TRBV5-1 to TRBJ2-3; the match to TRBD2 covers 10 bases. The J segment lost 6 bases and the V segment lost 1 base, leaving 8 bases of the junction unmatched. The CDR3 is 16 residues long. Germline assignment: CDR1 SGHRS and CDR2 YFSETQ. CDR3 in DNA: TGCGCCAGCAGCTTGCCTAGCGGGAGCCTCTCTGATACGCAGTATTTT. The encoded protein is CASSLPSGSLSDTQYF.

CDR3: CASSIDRVGQPQHF. In DNA, the CDR3 is TGTGCCAGCTCTATAGACAGGGTAGGTCAGCCCCAGCATTTT. The chain recombines TRBV11-2 with TRBJ1-5; TRBD1 matches at 7 bases. CDR1 is SGHAT and CDR2 is FQNNGV in the germline V gene. The J segment lost 6 bases and the V segment lost 8 bases, leaving 10 bases of the junction unmatched. The CDR3 extends over 14 amino acids.

The rearrangement joins TRBV19 to TRBJ2-1, with 8 bases lining up with TRBD2. CDR3 length: 16 residues. V was pared by 3 bases and J by 3 bases, with 7 bases of the junction left unmatched. In germline, CDR1 is LNHDA, CDR2 SQIVND (reference sequence). The CDR3 DNA reads TGTGCCAGTAGTATCCAGGTGGCGGGGGGCTACAATGAGCAGTTCTTC. Protein: CASSIQVAGGYNEQFF.

This clone was seen only a few times. The chain joins TRBV27 to TRBJ1-4, with TRBD1 matching 10 bases. The ends lost 5 bases at V and 5 bases at J; junction bases unmatched: 8. The germline V gene encodes CDR1 MNHEY and CDR2 SMNVEV (reference sequence). The CDR3 length is 16 residues. The CDR3 DNA reads as TGTGCCAGCAGTCCATGGGAGGACAGGGGGAATGAAAAACTGTTTTTT. Translated: CASSPWEDRGNEKLFF.

The chain carries TRBV5-1 and TRBJ2-1; a possible D gene is TRBD2 (5 bases). The CDR3 spans 15 residues. Trimming took off 4 bases at V and 4 bases at J, with 15 bases between the two ends. The V gene's germline CDR1 is SGHRS and CDR2 YFSETQ. The CDR3 loop is CASSPGVVKYNEQFF. In DNA form, the CDR3 reads TGCGCCAGCAGCCCCGGGGTCGTGAAATACAATGAGCAGTTCTTC.

The rearrangement uses TRBV14 and TRBJ2-7; D might be TRBD1 (6 bases). Germline V lookup: CDR1 SGHDN, CDR2 FVKESK. This CDR3 comprises 15 residues. With 2 bases removed from V and 3 bases from J, the gap between germline ends came to 14 bases. The CDR3 DNA reads as TGTGCCAGCAGCCAACTCGGGACACAGTTCTACGAGCAGTACTTC. This sequence encodes CASSQLGTQFYEQYF.

The chain has TRBV7-3 and TRBJ2-2; 10 positions agree with TRBD2. The CDR3 runs 18 residues. V was pared by 2 bases and J by 2 bases, with 8 bases of the junction left unmatched. Germline CDR1 reads SGHTA; CDR2 reads FQGTGA. For the CDR3, the DNA is TGTGCCAGCAGCTTACAACTAGCGGGAAGCATAAACACCGGGGAGCTGTTTTTT. As protein: CASSLQLAGSINTGELFF.

The chain carries TRBV15 and TRBJ1-2; the D gene is possibly TRBD1 (5 bases). Trimming pared 5 bases from V and 4 bases from J, leaving 8 bases between. CDR3 length equals 12 residues. CDR1 is LNHNV and CDR2 is YYDKDF in the germline V gene (reference sequence). CDR3 region: CATSDTGYGYTF. The CDR3 coding sequence is TGTGCCACCAGCGATACAGGCTATGGCTACACCTTC.

The chain has TRBV7-2 and TRBJ2-1, with 10 bases that match TRBD2. Germline CDR1 SGHTA, CDR2 FQGNSA. J was trimmed by 6 bases and V by 3 bases; bases with no gene match: 8. The CDR3 runs to 16 residues. The CDR3 region is CASSFHGAGGGNEQFF. The CDR3 DNA follows: TGTGCCAGCAGCTTCCATGGAGCGGGAGGGGGCAATGAGCAGTTCTTC.